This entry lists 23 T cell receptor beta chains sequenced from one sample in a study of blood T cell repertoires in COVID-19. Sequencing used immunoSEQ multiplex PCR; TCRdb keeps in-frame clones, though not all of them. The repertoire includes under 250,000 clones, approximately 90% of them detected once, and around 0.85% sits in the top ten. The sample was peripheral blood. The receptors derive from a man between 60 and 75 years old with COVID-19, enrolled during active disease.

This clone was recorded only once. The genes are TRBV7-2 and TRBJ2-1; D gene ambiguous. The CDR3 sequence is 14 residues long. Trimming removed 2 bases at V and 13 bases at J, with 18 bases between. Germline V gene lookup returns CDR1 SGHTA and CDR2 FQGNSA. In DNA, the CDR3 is TGTGCCAGCAGCTTAAGTTCAGGATCCATCTTACAGTTCTTC. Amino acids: CASSLSSGSILQFF.

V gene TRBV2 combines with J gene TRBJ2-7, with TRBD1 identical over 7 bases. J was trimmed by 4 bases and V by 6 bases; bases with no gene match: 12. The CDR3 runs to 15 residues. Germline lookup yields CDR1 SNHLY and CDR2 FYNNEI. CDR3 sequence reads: CASSRIRTGLYEQYF. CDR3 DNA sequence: TGTGCCAGCAGCCGTATTCGGACAGGATTATACGAGCAGTACTTC.

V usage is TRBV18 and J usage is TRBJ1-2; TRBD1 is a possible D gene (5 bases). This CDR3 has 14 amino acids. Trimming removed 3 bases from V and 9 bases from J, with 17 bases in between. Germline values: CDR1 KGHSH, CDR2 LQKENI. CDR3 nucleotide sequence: TGTGCCAGCTCACCCAGCGACGGGGGTCCACGCTACACCTTC. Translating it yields CASSPSDGGPRYTF.

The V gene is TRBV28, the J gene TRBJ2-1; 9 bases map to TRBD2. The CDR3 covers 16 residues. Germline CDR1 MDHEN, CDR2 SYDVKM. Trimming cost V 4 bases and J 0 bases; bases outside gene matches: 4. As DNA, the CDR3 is TGTGCCAGCAGTTCCATTAGCGGGAGCTCCTACAATGAGCAGTTCTTC. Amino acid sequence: CASSSISGSSYNEQFF.

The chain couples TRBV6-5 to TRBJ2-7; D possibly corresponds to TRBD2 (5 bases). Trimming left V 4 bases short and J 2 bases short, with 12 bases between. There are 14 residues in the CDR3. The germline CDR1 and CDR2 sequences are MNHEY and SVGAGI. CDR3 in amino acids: CASSSASRTYEQYF. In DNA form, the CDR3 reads TGTGCCAGCAGTTCGGCTAGCAGAACCTACGAGCAGTACTTC.

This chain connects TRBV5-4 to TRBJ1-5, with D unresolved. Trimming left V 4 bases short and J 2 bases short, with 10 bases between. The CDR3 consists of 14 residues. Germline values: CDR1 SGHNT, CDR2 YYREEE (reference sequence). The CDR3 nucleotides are TGTGCCAGCAGCCGTTGGGGAGGCAATCAGCCCCAGCATTTT. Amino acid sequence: CASSRWGGNQPQHF.

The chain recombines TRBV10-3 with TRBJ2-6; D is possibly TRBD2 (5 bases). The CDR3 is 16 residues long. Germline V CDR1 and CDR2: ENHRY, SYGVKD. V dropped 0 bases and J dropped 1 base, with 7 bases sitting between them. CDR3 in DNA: TGTGCCATCAGTGAGTCAGAGGGATCTGGGGCCAACGTCCTGACTTTC. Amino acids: CAISESEGSGANVLTF.

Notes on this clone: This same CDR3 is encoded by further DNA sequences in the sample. The CDR3 nucleotides are TGTGCCAGCAGTTCGGGACAGGGAATGAACACTGAAGCTTTCTTT. Translated: CASSSGQGMNTEAFF. The chain employs TRBV6-5 and TRBJ1-1; 9 bases align to TRBD1. Germline loops: CDR1 MNHEY, CDR2 SVGAGI. The V segment lost 4 bases and the J segment 0 bases; nucleotides outside the gene matches: 3. The CDR3 totals 15 residues.

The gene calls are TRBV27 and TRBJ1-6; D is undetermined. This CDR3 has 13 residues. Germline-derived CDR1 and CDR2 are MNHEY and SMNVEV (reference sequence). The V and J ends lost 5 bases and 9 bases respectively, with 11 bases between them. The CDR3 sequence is CASSPPFSSPLHF. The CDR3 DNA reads TGTGCCAGCAGTCCTCCATTCAGTTCACCCCTCCACTTT.

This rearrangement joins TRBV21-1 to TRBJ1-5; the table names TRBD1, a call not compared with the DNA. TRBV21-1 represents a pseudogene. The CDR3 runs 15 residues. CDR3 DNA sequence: TGTGCCAGCAGCGCCAGGACAAACAGCAATCAGCCCCAGCATTTT. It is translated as CASSARTNSNQPQHF.

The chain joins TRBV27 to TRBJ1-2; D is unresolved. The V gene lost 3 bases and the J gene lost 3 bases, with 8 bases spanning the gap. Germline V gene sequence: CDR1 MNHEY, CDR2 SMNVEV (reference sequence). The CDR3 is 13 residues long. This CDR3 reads CASSFNSDYGYTF. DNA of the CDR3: TGTGCCAGCAGTTTCAACAGTGACTATGGCTACACCTTC.

The CDR3 region is CASSEYLGGYTF. Here the CDR3 DNA reads TGTGCCAGCAGTGAATATCTCGGTGGCTACACCTTC. The chain employs TRBV6-1 and TRBJ1-2; D not certain. The CDR3 covers 12 residues. Per germline, CDR1 MNHNS and CDR2 SASEGT. The V gene lost 2 bases and the J gene lost 7 bases, with 8 bases spanning the gap.

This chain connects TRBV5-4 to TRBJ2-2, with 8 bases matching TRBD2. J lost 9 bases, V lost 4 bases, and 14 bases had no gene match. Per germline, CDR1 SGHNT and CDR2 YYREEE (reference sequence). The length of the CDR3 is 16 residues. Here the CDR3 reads CASSPSLAGLGRELFF. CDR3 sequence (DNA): TGTGCCAGCAGCCCCTCTTTAGCGGGGTTGGGAAGGGAGCTGTTTTTT.

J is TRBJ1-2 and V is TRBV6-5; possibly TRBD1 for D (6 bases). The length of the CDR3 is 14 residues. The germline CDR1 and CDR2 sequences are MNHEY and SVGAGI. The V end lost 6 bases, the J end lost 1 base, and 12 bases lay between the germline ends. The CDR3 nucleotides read TGTGCCAGCAGCAGGGGACGGTTTAACTATGGCTACACCTTC. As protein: CASSRGRFNYGYTF.

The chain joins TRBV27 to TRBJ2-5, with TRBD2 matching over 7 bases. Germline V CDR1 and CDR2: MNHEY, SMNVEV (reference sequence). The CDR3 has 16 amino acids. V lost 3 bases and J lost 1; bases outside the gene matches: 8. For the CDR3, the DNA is TGTGCCAGCAGTTTGGGGGGAGGGCCCAGCCAAGAGACCCAGTACTTC. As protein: CASSLGGGPSQETQYF.

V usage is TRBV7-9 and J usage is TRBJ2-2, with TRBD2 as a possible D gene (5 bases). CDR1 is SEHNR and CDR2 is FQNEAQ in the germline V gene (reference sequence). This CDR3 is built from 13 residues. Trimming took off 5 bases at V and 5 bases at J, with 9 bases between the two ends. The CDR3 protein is CASSPPGTGELFF. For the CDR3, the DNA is TGTGCCAGCAGCCCCCCGGGGACCGGGGAGCTGTTTTTT.

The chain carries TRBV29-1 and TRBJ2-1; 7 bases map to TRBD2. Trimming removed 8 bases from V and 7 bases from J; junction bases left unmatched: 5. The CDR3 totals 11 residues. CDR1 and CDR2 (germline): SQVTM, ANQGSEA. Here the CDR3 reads CSPGRGNEQFF. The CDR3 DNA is TGCAGCCCCGGGCGGGGGAATGAGCAGTTCTTC.

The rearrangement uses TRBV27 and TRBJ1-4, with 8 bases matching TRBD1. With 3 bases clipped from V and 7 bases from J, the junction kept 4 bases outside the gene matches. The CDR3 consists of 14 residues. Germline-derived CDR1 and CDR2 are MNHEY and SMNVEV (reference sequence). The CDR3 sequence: CASSFRGQGEKLFF. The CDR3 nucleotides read TGTGCCAGCAGTTTCAGGGGGCAAGGTGAAAAACTGTTTTTT.

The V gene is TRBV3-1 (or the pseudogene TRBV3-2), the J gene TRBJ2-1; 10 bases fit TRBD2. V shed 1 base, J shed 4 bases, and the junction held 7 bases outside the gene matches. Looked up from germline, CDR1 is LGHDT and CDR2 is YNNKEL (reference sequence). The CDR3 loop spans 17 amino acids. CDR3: CASSQVGLAGGYNEQFF. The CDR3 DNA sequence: TGTGCCAGCAGCCAAGTCGGTTTAGCGGGGGGTTACAATGAGCAGTTCTTC.

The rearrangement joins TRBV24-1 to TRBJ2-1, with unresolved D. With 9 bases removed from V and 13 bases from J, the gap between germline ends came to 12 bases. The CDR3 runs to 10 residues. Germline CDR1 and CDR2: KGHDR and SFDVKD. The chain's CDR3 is CATCAASQFF. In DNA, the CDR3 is TGTGCCACCTGCGCGGCTTCCCAGTTCTTC.

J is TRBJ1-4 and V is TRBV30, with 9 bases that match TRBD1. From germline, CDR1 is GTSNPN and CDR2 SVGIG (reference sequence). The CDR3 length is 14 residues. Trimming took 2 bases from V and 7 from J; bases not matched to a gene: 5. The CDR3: CAWSSNRGPEKLFF. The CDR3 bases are TGTGCCTGGAGTTCGAACAGGGGGCCTGAAAAACTGTTTTTT.

Written as DNA, the CDR3 is TGTGCCAGCAGCTTTAGCGCTCCAACTTCCTACGAGCAGTACTTC. It yields the protein CASSFSAPTSYEQYF. This chain links TRBV5-5 with TRBJ2-7; TRBD2 might be the D (5 bases). Trimming removed 2 bases from V and 1 base from J, with 13 bases in between. The V gene's germline CDR1 is SGHKS and CDR2 YYEKEE (reference sequence). There are 15 residues in the CDR3.

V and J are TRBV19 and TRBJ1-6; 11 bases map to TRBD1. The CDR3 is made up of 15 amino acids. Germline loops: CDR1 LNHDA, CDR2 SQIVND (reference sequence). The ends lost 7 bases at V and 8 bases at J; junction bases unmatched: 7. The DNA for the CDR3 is TGTGCCAGTACCTATTCGGGACAGGGGGATTCACCCCTCCACTTT. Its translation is CASTYSGQGDSPLHF.